Shown below are 21 T cell receptor beta chains from a single sample sequenced in a study of cytomegalovirus exposure and HLA in healthy donors. Primers: 60 Vbeta forward and 13 Jbeta reverse. Clones were read by immunoSEQ multiplex PCR, and TCRdb kept only the in-frame ones, dropping some. The sample lists about 150,000 clones, approximately 65% occurring once. Material: PBMCs. All receptors come from a woman in her sixties or seventies in good health and CMV-seronegative.

This chain connects TRBV6-6 to TRBJ2-5; TRBD2 might be the D (7 bases). V was shortened by 2 bases and J by 11 bases, with 18 bases between the two germline ends. The CDR3 totals 14 residues. Germline CDR1 reads MNHNY; CDR2 reads SVGAGI (reference sequence). CDR3 bases: TGTGCCAGCAGTTACGGCGAAGGGGGGGTGGGGCAGTACTTC. Residues: CASSYGEGGVGQYF.

The table lists this clone with a few counts. The chain employs TRBV9 and TRBJ1-6; 7 bases fit TRBD1. CDR1 is SGDLS and CDR2 is YYNGEE in the germline V gene. The CDR3 length is 17 residues. After removal of 4 bases from V and 0 bases from J, the junction contained 7 bases not matched to a gene. The CDR3 region has the DNA TGTGCCAGCAGCCCTTGGACAGGTAGCTCCTATAATTCACCCCTCCACTTT. Its translation: CASSPWTGSSYNSPLHF.

The chain has TRBV11-2 and TRBJ2-5; the match to TRBD2 covers 9 bases. The CDR3 has 16 residues. Germline V gives CDR1 SGHAT, CDR2 FQNNGV. V was pared by 6 bases and J by 9 bases, with 17 bases of the junction left unmatched. The CDR3 loop is CASRDEGTSTPGAQYF. In DNA, the CDR3 is TGTGCCAGCAGGGATGAAGGGACTAGCACCCCTGGGGCCCAGTACTTC.

The chain combines TRBV29-1 with TRBJ2-2, with 8 bases aligning to TRBD1. V shed 6 bases and J 3 bases; nucleotides not matched to a gene: 3. The CDR3 is 13 residues long. Germline V gives CDR1 SQVTM, CDR2 ANQGSEA. The CDR3 DNA follows: TGCAGCGTAGTGACAGGGGACACCGGGGAGCTGTTTTTT. It translates to CSVVTGDTGELFF.

A word on this clone: Mismatch with germline at one junction end may stem from a read error. This chain connects TRBV5-1 to TRBJ1-2, with unresolved D. Looked up from germline, CDR1 is SGHRS and CDR2 is YFSETQ. There are 15 residues in the CDR3. CDR3 coding DNA: TGCGCCAGCAGTTTGGTTGGGGAGCCCCGGGATGGCTACACCTTC. Translation gives CASSLVGEPRDGYTF.

The chain couples TRBV28 to TRBJ2-5, with a tentative D call TRBD1 (5 bases). The J call may be mistaken, given a closer DNA end match to TRBJ2-7. Germline CDR1 and CDR2: MDHEN and SYDVKM. This CDR3 has 12 amino acids. CDR3 sequence reads: CASRAGQYEQYF. In nucleotides, the CDR3 is TGTGCCAGCAGGGCAGGGCAATACGAGCAGTACTTC.

The V call is TRBV10-3, the J call TRBJ2-3; 13 nucleotides line up with TRBD2. The length of the CDR3 is 20 residues. Germline V gene data show CDR1 as ENHRY and CDR2 as SYGVKD. J gave up 0 bases and V 0 bases, and 9 bases lay outside the gene matches. CDR3 region: CAISESATSGGAASTDTQYF. The CDR3 nucleotides are TGTGCCATCAGTGAGTCGGCAACTAGCGGGGGGGCCGCTAGCACAGATACGCAGTATTTT.

The rearrangement links TRBV7-3 to TRBJ2-3; D perhaps matches TRBD2 (7 bases). CDR3 length equals 15 residues. Trimming cost V 6 bases and J 5 bases, with 18 bases left between them. Germline loops: CDR1 SGHTA, CDR2 FQGTGA. CDR3 loop: CASSDGGGRGDTQYF. In DNA, the CDR3 is TGTGCCAGCAGTGATGGCGGGGGCCGGGGAGATACGCAGTATTTT.

V gene TRBV11-2 combines with J gene TRBJ2-3; 9 bases align to TRBD1. V lost 3 bases and J lost 8; bases outside the gene matches: 6. The CDR3 sequence is 14 residues long. CDR1 is SGHAT and CDR2 is FQNNGV in the germline V gene. Here the CDR3 reads CASSLDRGVVTQYF. CDR3 coding DNA: TGTGCCAGCAGCTTGGACAGGGGAGTAGTTACGCAGTATTTT.

The chain employs TRBV5-4 and TRBJ2-7; 7 bases fit TRBD2. Germline CDR1 and CDR2: SGHNT and YYREEE (reference sequence). CDR3 length: 15 amino acids. After removal of 4 bases from V and 4 bases from J, the junction contained 11 bases not matched to a gene. CDR3: CASSKKGGSGYEQYF. CDR3 coding DNA: TGTGCCAGCAGCAAGAAGGGCGGGAGTGGGTACGAGCAGTACTTC.

The V call is TRBV9, the J call TRBJ2-2, with TRBD1 identical over 8 bases. V lost 0 bases, J lost 0 bases, and 4 bases stayed unmatched. The CDR3 covers 17 residues. CDR1 is SGDLS, CDR2 YYNGEE, per germline. The CDR3 reads CASSVAGGPTNTGELFF. The CDR3 DNA reads as TGTGCCAGCAGCGTAGCAGGGGGCCCAACGAACACCGGGGAGCTGTTTTTT.

The chain couples TRBV27 to TRBJ2-3; no definite D call. CDR3 size: 13 residues. Germline V CDR1 and CDR2: MNHEY, SMNVEV (reference sequence). Trimming left V 3 bases short and J 1 base short, with 5 bases between. This CDR3 reads CASSFHGTDTQYF. The CDR3 nucleotides are TGTGCCAGCAGTTTTCATGGCACAGATACGCAGTATTTT.

The chain has TRBV10-3 and TRBJ2-7; D may be TRBD1 (7 bases). CDR1 is ENHRY, CDR2 SYGVKD, per germline. CDR3 length equals 14 residues. Trimming took 6 bases from V and 1 from J, leaving 13 bases between them. CDR3 protein: CAIRRDSSSYEQYF. CDR3 nucleotide sequence: TGTGCCATCAGGCGGGACAGTTCATCCTACGAGCAGTACTTC.

The genes are TRBV27 and TRBJ2-2; the match to TRBD2 covers 9 bases. CDR3 length: 19 residues. Germline assignment: CDR1 MNHEY and CDR2 SMNVEV (reference sequence). With V trimmed by 8 bases and J by 4 bases, 20 bases remained unmatched. CDR3 residues: CASPSPTGGGRAGTGELFF. CDR3 sequence (DNA): TGTGCCAGCCCTTCCCCCACGGGTGGCGGGAGGGCCGGCACCGGGGAGCTGTTTTTT.

The chain combines TRBV28 with TRBJ2-2, with 12 bases identical to TRBD2. The CDR3 runs 16 residues. CDR1 MDHEN and CDR2 SYDVKM come from the germline V gene. V lost 6 bases and J lost 4; bases outside the gene matches: 6. CDR3 region: CASSLLAGGGTGELFF. In DNA form, the CDR3 reads TGTGCCAGCAGCCTCCTAGCGGGAGGGGGCACCGGGGAGCTGTTTTTT.

The chain has TRBV19 and TRBJ1-3; 7 nucleotides line up with TRBD1. Unmatched junction bases numbered 8, after V lost 6 bases and J lost 0 bases. Germline V gene lookup returns CDR1 LNHDA and CDR2 SQIVND (reference sequence). The length of the CDR3 is 16 residues. CDR3 residues: CASRDRALISGNTIYF. The CDR3 DNA is TGTGCCAGTAGAGACAGGGCCTTGATCTCTGGAAACACCATATATTTT.

This chain joins TRBV7-2 and TRBJ2-1; D perhaps matches TRBD2 (6 bases). Trimming left V 5 bases short and J 0 bases short, with 14 bases between. Per germline, CDR1 SGHTA and CDR2 FQGNSA. This CDR3 has 16 residues. The CDR3 loop is CASSPQGSGSYNEQFF. The CDR3 nucleotides are TGTGCCAGCAGCCCCCAGGGTAGCGGCTCCTACAATGAGCAGTTCTTC. The variable domain in full, completed from reference TRBV7-2 and TRBJ2-1, reads GAGVSQSPSNKVTEKGKDVELRCDPISGHTALYWYRQSLGQGLEFLIYFQGNSAPDKSGLPSDRFSAERTGGSVSTLTIQRTQQEDSAVYLCASSPQGSGSYNEQFFGPGTRLTVL.

The J gene is TRBJ2-2, the V gene TRBV5-1, with unresolved D. The germline V gene has CDR1 SGHRS and CDR2 YFSETQ. CDR3 size: 15 residues. V shed 1 base and J shed 4 bases, with 11 bases lying between them. The CDR3 nucleotides read TGCGCCAGCAGCTTGAATCCCCAGGCCACCGGGGAGCTGTTTTTT. Amino acids: CASSLNPQATGELFF.

The genes are TRBV5-5 and TRBJ2-4; 7 nucleotides line up with TRBD1. Germline V gene lookup returns CDR1 SGHKS and CDR2 YYEKEE (reference sequence). Germline trimming cut 1 base from V and 9 bases from J; bases unmatched to any gene: 7. The CDR3 length is 14 residues. The CDR3 protein is CASSLSPGQSIQYF. The CDR3 DNA reads TGTGCCAGCAGCTTGAGTCCGGGACAGAGCATTCAGTACTTC.

Only a few counts were recorded for this clone. This rearrangement joins TRBV5-6 to TRBJ2-2; D is possibly TRBD2 (5 bases). Germline assignment: CDR1 SGHDT and CDR2 YYEEEE. The CDR3 is 16 amino acids. The ends were cut back, 0 bases at V and 4 bases at J, with 13 bases in the middle. CDR3: CASSLVGAVGTGELFF. CDR3 nucleotide sequence: TGTGCCAGCAGCTTGGTTGGAGCGGTTGGCACCGGGGAGCTGTTTTTT.

The rearrangement joins TRBV7-9 to TRBJ2-7; 8 nucleotides line up with TRBD2. CDR1 is SEHNR, CDR2 FQNEAQ, per germline (reference sequence). V lost 5 bases, J lost 6 bases, and 15 bases stayed unmatched. The CDR3 totals 16 residues. In nucleotides, the CDR3 is TGTGCCAGCAGCCCCGTTGGCGGCGGGGGGCTACCCGAGCAGTACTTC. Its translation: CASSPVGGGGLPEQYF. Complete variable domain (other parts from reference TRBV7-9 and TRBJ2-7): DTGVSQNPRHKITKRGQNVTFRCDPISEHNRLYWYRQTLGQGPEFLTYFQNEAQLEKSRLLSDRFSAERPKGSFSTLEIQRTEQGDSAMYLCASSPVGGGGLPEQYFGPGTRLTVT.